This TCR beta chain was profiled in a study of CD8+CD57+ T cells in acquired aplastic anemia. Profiling that covered TCR beta VDJ and CDR3 relied on genomic DNA as its template. TCRdb fed the reads into MiXCR, producing one record per CDR3 protein. The table has 250,000 to 350,000 distinct CDR3 sequences, roughly half seen once. Germline V CDR1 and CDR2: DFQATT, SNEGSKA (reference sequence). The CDR3 contains 19 residues. Deletions cut 6 bases from V and 4 bases from J, with 28 bases between. The genes are TRBV20-1 and TRBJ1-6; weak D call: TRBD1 (5 bases). Sequences were obtained from sorted CD4+, CD8+, or CD8+CD57+ T cells (not recorded which) from PBMCs. The clonotype comes from a human donor with severe aplastic anemia or a healthy control (not recorded which). The CDR3 here is CSATSWGSQVVPYNSPLHF. DNA of the CDR3: TGCAGTGCCACCAGCTGGGGGTCCCAGGTGGTCCCTTATAATTCACCCCTCCACTTT.